This entry lists 16 T cell receptor beta chains sequenced from one sample in a study of graft-versus-host responses after intestinal transplantation. The data were produced by immunoSEQ multiplex PCR, yet TCRdb's version contains in-frame clones alone and is incomplete. The data show about 22,000 clones, roughly four fifths seen once. Processed graft tissue released its intraepithelial and lamina propria lymphocytes. Sequencing used ileum tissue, obtained 12 days after intestinal transplant. The receptors stem from a human patient who received an intestinal transplant, so some T cells may come from the graft donor.

This chain uses TRBV5-1 with TRBJ2-3, with TRBD2 matching over 7 bases. The germline gives CDR1 SGHRS, CDR2 YFSETQ. The CDR3 runs to 15 residues. V was clipped by 2 bases and J by 1 base; unmatched bases: 4. CDR3 sequence reads: CASSFGGRGTDTQYF. As DNA, the CDR3 is TGCGCCAGCAGCTTCGGGGGGAGAGGCACAGATACGCAGTATTTT.

The DNA of the CDR3 is TGTGCCAGTAGTCCGGGACAGGGTAAAAGCCCCTATAATTCACCCCTCCACTTT. Translated: CASSPGQGKSPYNSPLHF. The gene calls are TRBV19 and TRBJ1-6; TRBD1 agrees at 9 bases. V was clipped by 5 bases and J by 2 bases; unmatched bases: 10. This CDR3 spans 18 amino acids. The germline V gene has CDR1 LNHDA and CDR2 SQIVND (reference sequence).

The J gene is TRBJ1-2, the V gene TRBV11-2; D is undetermined. Trimming pared 5 bases from V and 2 bases from J, leaving 9 bases between. Per the germline V gene, CDR1 is SGHAT and CDR2 is FQNNGV. The CDR3 has 13 amino acids. CDR3 in DNA: TGTGCCAGCAGCGATCAGTGGAACTATGGCTACACCTTC. It yields the protein CASSDQWNYGYTF.

This chain uses TRBV6-6 with TRBJ2-1; 8 bases line up with TRBD2. This CDR3 is 15 amino acids long. Germline V gene data show CDR1 as MNHNY and CDR2 as SVGAGI (reference sequence). V was pared by 6 bases and J by 0 bases, with 4 bases of the junction left unmatched. The DNA of the CDR3 is TGTGCCAGCAGCCCGCGGGGGGTCTCCTACAATGAGCAGTTCTTC. This encodes CASSPRGVSYNEQFF.

V and J are TRBV19 and TRBJ1-2; unclear D gene. V lost 6 bases and J 0 bases, leaving 14 bases between the germline ends. The CDR3 totals 15 residues. Germline assignment: CDR1 LNHDA and CDR2 SQIVND (reference sequence). The chain's CDR3 is CASSQPGSANYGYTF. As DNA, the CDR3 is TGTGCCAGTAGCCAGCCAGGCTCAGCTAACTATGGCTACACCTTC.

The V and J genes are TRBV6-1 and TRBJ1-2; maybe TRBD1 (5 bases). V lost 4 bases and J lost 8, with 26 bases in between. The germline V gene encodes CDR1 MNHNS and CDR2 SASEGT. This CDR3 has 17 residues. CDR3 DNA sequence: TGTGCCAGCAGTGCAGATGCCAAGGGGTTAGTCCACGGAGGCTACACCTTC. Translated, it gives CASSADAKGLVHGGYTF.

The chain links TRBV5-1 to TRBJ1-3, with D uncertain. The V gene's germline CDR1 is SGHRS and CDR2 YFSETQ. The CDR3 sequence is 15 residues long. V lost 0 bases and J lost 1, with 8 bases in between. The CDR3 reads CASSLVSGSGNTIYF. The CDR3, as DNA: TGCGCCAGCAGCTTGGTATCCGGGTCTGGAAACACCATATATTTT. The variable domain in full, with the rest retrieved from reference TRBV5-1 and TRBJ1-3, is KAGVTQTPRYLIKTRGQQVTLSCSPISGHRSVSWYQQTPGQGLQFLFEYFSETQRNKGNFPGRFSGRQFSNSRSEMNVSTLELGDSALYLCASSLVSGSGNTIYFGEGSWLTVV.

This clone was observed a few times. This sequence joins TRBV19 and TRBJ1-1; 8 nucleotides agree with TRBD1. After removal of 3 bases from V and 4 bases from J, the junction contained 4 bases not matched to a gene. This CDR3 is built from 14 residues. Looked up from germline, CDR1 is LNHDA and CDR2 is SQIVND (reference sequence). CDR3 coding DNA: TGTGCCAGTAGTATGGACAGGGTGGCCACTGAAGCTTTCTTT. It specifies CASSMDRVATEAFF. Together with reference TRBV19 and TRBJ1-1, the CDR3 gives the full variable domain: DGGITQSPKYLFRKEGQNVTLSCEQNLNHDAMYWYRQDPGQGLRLIYYSQIVNDFQKGDIAEGYSVSREKKESFPLTVTSAQKNPTAFYLCASSMDRVATEAFFGQGTRLTVV.

The chain links TRBV21-1 to TRBJ2-7; the D call of TRBD2 is as the table states it, not checked on the DNA. TRBV21-1 is an annotated pseudogene. The length of the CDR3 is 14 residues. CDR3 nucleotides: TGTGCCAGCAGCAAAGGGACTAGCTCCTACGAGCAGTACTTC. Translating gives CASSKGTSSYEQYF.

This clone was found once. The DNA for the CDR3 is TGTGCCAGCAGCTTCCAGGGAACCTACGAGCAGTACTTC. Its protein product is CASSFQGTYEQYF. The V gene is TRBV5-6, the J gene TRBJ2-7, with D possibly matching TRBD1 (5 bases). Per the germline V gene, CDR1 is SGHDT and CDR2 is YYEEEE. Trimming stripped 2 bases from V and 2 bases from J, with 8 bases between. The CDR3 totals 13 residues.

The genes are TRBV5-4 and TRBJ2-3; 12 nucleotides match TRBD2. In germline, CDR1 is SGHNT, CDR2 YYREEE (reference sequence). V was clipped by 4 bases and J by 2 bases; unmatched bases: 5. The CDR3 extends over 16 amino acids. The CDR3 protein is CASSPGLAGITDTQYF. CDR3 nucleotide sequence: TGTGCCAGCAGCCCCGGACTAGCGGGGATCACAGATACGCAGTATTTT.

This clone turned up a few times. The chain is built from TRBV9 and TRBJ1-4; D is undetermined. Trimming removed 4 bases at V and 2 bases at J, with 6 bases between. Germline lookup yields CDR1 SGDLS and CDR2 YYNGEE. This CDR3 contains 13 residues. CDR3 residues: CASSPRTNEKLFF. Here the CDR3 DNA reads TGTGCCAGCAGCCCTCGTACTAATGAAAAACTGTTTTTT.

The chain is built from TRBV7-2 and TRBJ2-1; D gene unclear. Germline V CDR1 and CDR2: SGHTA, FQGNSA. This CDR3 contains 12 residues. Trimming took 4 bases from V and 7 from J, leaving 8 bases between them. The CDR3 DNA follows: TGTGCCAGCAGCTCATCTAATAATGAGCAGTTCTTC. It translates to CASSSSNNEQFF.

The chain carries TRBV4-1 and TRBJ1-3; maybe TRBD1 (6 bases). The V end lost 4 bases, the J end lost 5 bases, and 21 bases lay between the germline ends. The CDR3 is made up of 17 amino acids. The germline gives CDR1 MGHRA, CDR2 YSYEKL. The CDR3 is CASSLSGVWGLRNTIYF. In DNA form, the CDR3 reads TGCGCCAGCAGCCTTAGCGGGGTTTGGGGGCTCAGAAACACCATATATTTT.

V is TRBV28 and J is TRBJ2-7; possible D gene TRBD2, 6 bases. This CDR3 is 15 amino acids long. CDR1 MDHEN and CDR2 SYDVKM come from the germline V gene. With 4 bases removed from V and 4 bases from J, the gap between germline ends came to 17 bases. The CDR3 DNA reads as TGTGCCAGCAGTTATGCGGGACCCCTTCATTACGAGCAGTACTTC. Its protein product is CASSYAGPLHYEQYF.

The genes are TRBV6-6 and TRBJ1-2; D unclear. There are 14 residues in the CDR3. V was trimmed by 4 bases and J by 4 bases, leaving 13 bases between them. Germline V gene data show CDR1 as MNHNY and CDR2 as SVGAGI (reference sequence). The CDR3 sequence is CASSFPGSGYGYTF. The CDR3 coding sequence is TGTGCCAGCAGTTTCCCCGGGAGTGGCTATGGCTACACCTTC.